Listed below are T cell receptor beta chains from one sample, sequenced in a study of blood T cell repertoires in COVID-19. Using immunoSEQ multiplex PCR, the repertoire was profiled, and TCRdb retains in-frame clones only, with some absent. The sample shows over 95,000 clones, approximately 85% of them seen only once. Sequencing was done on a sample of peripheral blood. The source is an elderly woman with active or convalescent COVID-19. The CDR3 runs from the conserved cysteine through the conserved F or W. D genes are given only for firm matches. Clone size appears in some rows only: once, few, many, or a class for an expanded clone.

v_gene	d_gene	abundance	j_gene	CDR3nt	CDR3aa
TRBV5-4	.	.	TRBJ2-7	TGTGCCAGCAGCTTTCACGGCTACGAGCAGTACTTC	CASSFHGYEQYF
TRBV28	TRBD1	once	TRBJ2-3	TGTGCCAGCAGTTTAGGGACAGGGGGCACAGATACGCAGTATTTT	CASSLGTGGTDTQYF
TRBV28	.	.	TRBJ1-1	TGTGCCAGCAGTTTACAATCGGGAGCAGCTTTCTTT	CASSLQSGAAFF
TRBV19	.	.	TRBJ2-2	TGTGCCAGTAGTAAGGCCCCGGGCGGGGAGCTGTTTTTT	CASSKAPGGELFF
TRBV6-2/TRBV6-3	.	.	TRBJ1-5	TGTGCCAGCAGTTACAGGGAGGGTGCAGGATCTGTTCAGCCCCAGCATTTT	CASSYREGAGSVQPQHF
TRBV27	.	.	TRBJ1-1	TGTGCCAGCAGTTTCCTCGACAGCAACACTGAAGCTTTCTTT	CASSFLDSNTEAFF
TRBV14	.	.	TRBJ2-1	TGTGCCAGCAGCCAAGTTTCCGTTAACAATGAGCAGTTCTTC	CASSQVSVNNEQFF
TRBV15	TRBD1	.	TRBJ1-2	TGTGCCACCAGCAGACAGGGACAGGACTATGGCTACACCTTC	CATSRQGQDYGYTF
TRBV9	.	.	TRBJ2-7	TGTGCCAGCAGTGCCCAGACTCAAGCCTACGAGCAGTACTTC	CASSAQTQAYEQYF
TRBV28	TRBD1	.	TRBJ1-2	TGTGCCAGCAGTTCATTCCTCCTTGGGACAGTTTTTAGCTACACCTTC	CASSSFLLGTVFSYTF
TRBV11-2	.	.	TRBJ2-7	TGTGCCAGCAGCCCCGGCTGGAGCTACGAGCAGTACTTC	CASSPGWSYEQYF
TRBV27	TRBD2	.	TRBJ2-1	TGTGCCAGCAGTTCTCTTAGCGGGAGCGCCTACAATGAGCAGTTCTTC	CASSSLSGSAYNEQFF
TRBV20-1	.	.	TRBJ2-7	TGCAGTGCTACGGACTTCGACGAGCAGTACTTC	CSATDFDEQYF
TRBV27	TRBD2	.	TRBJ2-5	TGTGCCAGCAGTTTACGGACTAGCACGTCGGAGACCCAGTACTTC	CASSLRTSTSETQYF
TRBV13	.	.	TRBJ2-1	TGTGCCAGCAGCTTAATGGGAGTGGGGAACAATGAGCAGTTCTTC	CASSLMGVGNNEQFF
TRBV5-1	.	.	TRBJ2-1	TGCGCCAGCAGCCTGTTGGGGCCCGCCAATGAGCAGTTCTTC	CASSLLGPANEQFF
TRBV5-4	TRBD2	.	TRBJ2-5	TGTGCCAGCAGCTTGGCGGGAGGTAGGGAGACCCAGTACTTC	CASSLAGGRETQYF
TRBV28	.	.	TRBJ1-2	TGTGCCAGCAGCGGCGGCCTTAACTATGGCTACACCTTC	CASSGGLNYGYTF
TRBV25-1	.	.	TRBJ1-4	TGTGCCAGCAGTGAATATCGTCGTAATGAAAAACTGTTTTTT	CASSEYRRNEKLFF
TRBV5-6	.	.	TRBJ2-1	TGTGCCAGCAGCTGGGGAGAGGCCGATGAGCAGTTCTTC	CASSWGEADEQFF
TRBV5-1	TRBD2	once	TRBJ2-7	TGCGCCAGCAGCTCGACCGGGACTAGCGGCGACGAGCAGTACTTC	CASSSTGTSGDEQYF
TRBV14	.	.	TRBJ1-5	TGTGCCAGCAGCTTTTCGAATCAGCCCCAGCATTTT	CASSFSNQPQHF
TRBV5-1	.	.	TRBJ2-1	TGCGCCAGCAGCTCGTCTAGGGGGGAGCAGTTCTTC	CASSSSRGEQFF
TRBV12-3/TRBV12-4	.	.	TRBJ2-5	TGTGCCAGCAGTTTCGGGGGGCTGGAGACCCAGTACTTC	CASSFGGLETQYF
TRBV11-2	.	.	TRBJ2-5	TGTGCCAGCAGCTTAGCCCTCGACTGGATCCAAGAGACCCAGTACTTC	CASSLALDWIQETQYF
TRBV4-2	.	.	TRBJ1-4	TGTGCCAGCAGCCAAGTCTCGGCAGGGATTAATGAAAAACTGTTTTTT	CASSQVSAGINEKLFF
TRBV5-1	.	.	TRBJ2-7	TGCGCCAGCAGCTTGTCCCCCAGGGGTGGCAATAACGAGCAGTACTTC	CASSLSPRGGNNEQYF